Listed below are T cell receptor beta chains from one sample, sequenced in a study of cytomegalovirus exposure and HLA in healthy donors. Some clones are missing from TCRdb's copy, which holds only in-frame ones; the method was immunoSEQ multiplex PCR. The table has 150,000 to 200,000 clones, about 12% seen once. The sample taken for sequencing was PBMCs. Receptor source: a man aged 45-65 years in good health and CMV-seropositive. The CDR3 runs from the conserved cysteine through the conserved F or W. Fields, in order: CDR3 protein, CDR3 DNA, V gene, clone size, CDR3 length, J gene, D gene. A D gene is named only where the DNA matches it firmly. Clone size is stated in some rows and not others, as once, few, many or a class when expanded.

CDR3aa: CASSLGQSYEQYF; CDR3nt: TGTGCCAGCAGCCTGGGACAGAGCTACGAGCAGTACTTC; v_gene: TRBV11-1; abundance: -; len: 13; j_gene: TRBJ2-7; d_gene: TRBD1
CDR3aa: CASSLSGTTPYMNTEAFF; CDR3nt: TGTGCCAGCAGTCTTTCCGGGACAACTCCTTACATGAACACTGAAGCTTTCTTT; v_gene: TRBV27; abundance: few; len: 18; j_gene: TRBJ1-1; d_gene: -
CDR3aa: CASSLRAGLGNTEAFF; CDR3nt: TGTGCCAGCAGCTTAAGGGCAGGGCTTGGGAACACTGAAGCTTTCTTT; v_gene: TRBV7-3; abundance: -; len: 16; j_gene: TRBJ1-1; d_gene: -
CDR3aa: CASSQLGTGAETQYF; CDR3nt: TGTGCCAGCAGCCAACTTGGGACAGGGGCAGAGACCCAGTACTTC; v_gene: TRBV14; abundance: -; len: 15; j_gene: TRBJ2-5; d_gene: TRBD1
CDR3aa: CASSLVSMRNYGYTF; CDR3nt: TGTGCCAGCAGCTTGGTCAGCATGAGGAACTATGGCTACACCTTC; v_gene: TRBV5-4; abundance: -; len: 15; j_gene: TRBJ1-2; d_gene: -
CDR3aa: CASSIGRTVMNTEAFF; CDR3nt: TGTGCCAGTAGTATAGGGAGGACTGTTATGAACACTGAAGCTTTCTTT; v_gene: TRBV19; abundance: few; len: 16; j_gene: TRBJ1-1; d_gene: -
CDR3aa: CASSLVASGGSDTGELFF; CDR3nt: TGTGCCAGCAGCTTAGTAGCTAGCGGGGGGTCGGACACCGGGGAGCTGTTTTTT; v_gene: TRBV7-8; abundance: few; len: 18; j_gene: TRBJ2-2; d_gene: TRBD2
CDR3aa: CASSSTGLMNTEAFF; CDR3nt: TGTGCCAGCAGCTCGACGGGACTCATGAACACTGAAGCTTTCTTT; v_gene: TRBV7-2; abundance: few; len: 15; j_gene: TRBJ1-1; d_gene: -
CDR3aa: CASSLARAGRDF; CDR3nt: TGTGCCAGCAGCTTAGCTCGGGCGGGGAGAGACTTC; v_gene: TRBV7-9; abundance: few; len: 12; j_gene: TRBJ2-7; d_gene: -
CDR3aa: CASSLANEKLFF; CDR3nt: TGTGCCAGCAGCCTCGCGAATGAAAAACTGTTTTTT; v_gene: TRBV7-2; abundance: few; len: 12; j_gene: TRBJ1-4; d_gene: -
CDR3aa: CSVEDPGQPQHF; CDR3nt: TGCAGCGTTGAAGATCCCGGTCAGCCCCAGCATTTT; v_gene: TRBV29-1; abundance: few; len: 12; j_gene: TRBJ1-5; d_gene: -
CDR3aa: CASPRQGSPLHF; CDR3nt: TGTGCCTCCCCACGACAAGGTTCACCCCTCCACTTT; v_gene: TRBV30; abundance: -; len: 12; j_gene: TRBJ1-6; d_gene: -
CDR3aa: CASSRTGWGITEAFF; CDR3nt: TGTGCCAGCAGCCGGACAGGATGGGGAATCACTGAAGCTTTCTTT; v_gene: TRBV5-4; abundance: few; len: 15; j_gene: TRBJ1-1; d_gene: TRBD1
CDR3aa: CASSLGPRGGELFF; CDR3nt: TGTGCCAGCAGCTTAGGCCCAAGGGGCGGGGAGCTGTTTTTT; v_gene: TRBV5-8; abundance: -; len: 14; j_gene: TRBJ2-2; d_gene: -
CDR3aa: CASSLVGGIVNEQFF; CDR3nt: TGTGCCAGCAGCTTAGTAGGGGGCATAGTAAATGAGCAGTTCTTC; v_gene: TRBV11-2; abundance: few; len: 15; j_gene: TRBJ2-1; d_gene: TRBD1
CDR3aa: CASSTDRNEQYF; CDR3nt: TGTGCCAGCAGCACAGACAGGAACGAGCAGTACTTC; v_gene: TRBV7-6; abundance: -; len: 12; j_gene: TRBJ2-7; d_gene: -
CDR3aa: CASSFQNSGNTIYF; CDR3nt: TGTGCCAGCAGCTTTCAGAACTCTGGAAACACCATATATTTT; v_gene: TRBV5-4; abundance: few; len: 14; j_gene: TRBJ1-3; d_gene: -
CDR3aa: CASSPRPGQGQGEAFF; CDR3nt: TGCGCCAGCAGCCCACGCCCGGGACAGGGCCAGGGTGAAGCTTTCTTT; v_gene: TRBV5-1; abundance: few; len: 16; j_gene: TRBJ1-1; d_gene: TRBD1
CDR3aa: CAWTNGASISTDTQYF; CDR3nt: TGTGCCTGGACAAATGGGGCCAGTATTAGCACAGATACGCAGTATTTT; v_gene: TRBV30; abundance: few; len: 16; j_gene: TRBJ2-3; d_gene: -
CDR3aa: CASSLDYGYTF; CDR3nt: TGTGCCAGCAGTCTCGACTATGGCTACACCTTC; v_gene: TRBV6-1; abundance: few; len: 11; j_gene: TRBJ1-2; d_gene: -
CDR3aa: CASSARQGDGYTF; CDR3nt: TGTGCCAGCAGTGCCCGACAGGGAGACGGCTACACCTTC; v_gene: TRBV6-5; abundance: few; len: 13; j_gene: TRBJ1-2; d_gene: TRBD1
CDR3aa: CASSIAQGVSQPQHF; CDR3nt: TGTGCCAGCAGCATCGCGCAGGGGGTAAGTCAGCCCCAGCATTTT; v_gene: TRBV6-5; abundance: few; len: 15; j_gene: TRBJ1-5; d_gene: TRBD1
CDR3aa: CASSESIVAGGKVDTQYF; CDR3nt: TGCGCCAGCAGTGAGTCGATCGTCGCGGGGGGGAAGGTAGATACGCAGTATTTT; v_gene: TRBV10-1; abundance: few; len: 18; j_gene: TRBJ2-3; d_gene: TRBD2
CDR3aa: CASSVSAGETQYF; CDR3nt: TGTGCCAGCAGCGTATCGGCAGGAGAGACCCAGTACTTC; v_gene: TRBV9; abundance: few; len: 13; j_gene: TRBJ2-5; d_gene: -
CDR3aa: CASSPWTGLMAGELFF; CDR3nt: TGTGCCAGCAGCCCGTGGACAGGGTTAATGGCCGGGGAGCTGTTTTTT; v_gene: TRBV11-2; abundance: few; len: 16; j_gene: TRBJ2-2; d_gene: TRBD1
CDR3aa: CASSYYRGKDPKLFF; CDR3nt: TGTGCCAGCAGCTACTACAGGGGTAAAGATCCAAAACTGTTTTTT; v_gene: TRBV5-6; abundance: few; len: 15; j_gene: TRBJ1-4; d_gene: TRBD1
CDR3aa: CASSVSSEADPNYGYTF; CDR3nt: TGTGCCAGCAGCGTCTCGTCGGAAGCGGACCCTAACTATGGCTACACCTTC; v_gene: TRBV9; abundance: -; len: 17; j_gene: TRBJ1-2; d_gene: -
CDR3aa: CASSLVAAGGRGDTQYF; CDR3nt: TGTGCCAGCAGCTTAGTGGCAGCGGGGGGCCGAGGAGATACGCAGTATTTT; v_gene: TRBV7-2; abundance: -; len: 17; j_gene: TRBJ2-3; d_gene: TRBD2
CDR3aa: CASKQGLMGTDTQYF; CDR3nt: TGCGCCAGCAAACAGGGCCTCATGGGGACAGATACGCAGTATTTT; v_gene: TRBV10-1; abundance: -; len: 15; j_gene: TRBJ2-3; d_gene: -
CDR3aa: CASSDRTSGTNNEQFF; CDR3nt: TGTGCCAGCAGCGACCGGACTAGCGGGACAAACAATGAGCAGTTCTTC; v_gene: TRBV9; abundance: many; len: 16; j_gene: TRBJ2-1; d_gene: TRBD2
CDR3aa: CASMDRDVDTQYF; CDR3nt: TGTGCCAGCATGGACAGGGATGTAGATACGCAGTATTTT; v_gene: TRBV25-1; abundance: few; len: 13; j_gene: TRBJ2-3; d_gene: TRBD1
CDR3aa: CASSYETGLGEKLFF; CDR3nt: TGCGCCAGCAGCTATGAGACAGGGCTAGGTGAAAAACTGTTTTTT; v_gene: TRBV5-1; abundance: -; len: 15; j_gene: TRBJ1-4; d_gene: TRBD1
CDR3aa: CASSPRQTRETQYF; CDR3nt: TGTGCCAGCAGCCCCCGACAGACCCGGGAGACCCAGTACTTC; v_gene: TRBV7-2; abundance: -; len: 14; j_gene: TRBJ2-5; d_gene: -
CDR3aa: CASSAGSGANVLTF; CDR3nt: TGTGCCAGCAGCGCGGGCTCTGGGGCCAACGTCCTGACTTTC; v_gene: TRBV9; abundance: few; len: 14; j_gene: TRBJ2-6; d_gene: -
CDR3aa: CASSSTGFNQPQHF; CDR3nt: TGTGCCAGCTCGTCGACAGGGTTCAATCAGCCCCAGCATTTT; v_gene: TRBV18; abundance: -; len: 14; j_gene: TRBJ1-5; d_gene: TRBD1
CDR3aa: CASSVPGQGADTQYF; CDR3nt: TGTGCCAGCAGCGTACCGGGACAGGGGGCAGATACGCAGTATTTT; v_gene: TRBV9; abundance: few; len: 15; j_gene: TRBJ2-3; d_gene: TRBD1
CDR3aa: CASSQPGAETQYF; CDR3nt: TGCGCCAGCAGCCAACCAGGGGCAGAGACCCAGTACTTC; v_gene: TRBV4-3; abundance: -; len: 13; j_gene: TRBJ2-5; d_gene: -
CDR3aa: CASSLGGANTDTQYF; CDR3nt: TGTGCCAGCAGCCTCGGGGGGGCCAACACAGATACGCAGTATTTT; v_gene: TRBV5-8; abundance: few; len: 15; j_gene: TRBJ2-3; d_gene: TRBD2
CDR3aa: CASSRGLNTEAFF; CDR3nt: TGTGCCAGCAGTAGGGGATTGAACACTGAAGCTTTCTTT; v_gene: TRBV6-1; abundance: -; len: 13; j_gene: TRBJ1-1; d_gene: -
CDR3aa: CASSDSGLYYNEQFF; CDR3nt: TGTGCCAGCAGCGACTCGGGACTCTACTACAATGAGCAGTTCTTC; v_gene: TRBV9; abundance: -; len: 15; j_gene: TRBJ2-1; d_gene: -
CDR3aa: CASSQGRSYGYTF; CDR3nt: TGCGCCAGCAGCCAAGGCAGATCTTATGGCTACACCTTC; v_gene: TRBV4-3; abundance: -; len: 13; j_gene: TRBJ1-2; d_gene: -
CDR3aa: CASSLAQDNEKLFF; CDR3nt: TGCGCCAGCAGCTTGGCACAGGATAATGAAAAACTGTTTTTT; v_gene: TRBV5-1; abundance: -; len: 14; j_gene: TRBJ1-4; d_gene: -
CDR3aa: CASSDSGDSNQPQHF; CDR3nt: TGTGCCAGCAGTGATTCGGGGGATAGCAATCAGCCCCAGCATTTT; v_gene: TRBV2; abundance: -; len: 15; j_gene: TRBJ1-5; d_gene: -
CDR3aa: CASSSTGMNTEAFF; CDR3nt: TGTGCCAGCAGTTCCACAGGGATGAACACTGAAGCTTTCTTT; v_gene: TRBV6-5; abundance: -; len: 14; j_gene: TRBJ1-1; d_gene: -